The clone carrying this T cell receptor (beta chain) was recorded once. Method: immunoSEQ multiplex PCR; TCRdb's copy keeps in-frame clones and lacks some. This sample has around 2.3 million clones; around 95% occur once, and the top ten carry around 0.13%. CD45RA-negative memory and CD45RA+ naive subsets were split from the CD4+ cells. This sample stems from a study of shared clonotypes between healthy human individuals. Germline CDR1 is SGHRS and CDR2 is YFSETQ. The CDR3 consists of 20 residues. V shed 3 bases, J shed 0 bases, and the junction held 18 bases outside the gene matches. The clonotype comes from a man aged 18-30 years in good health. This chain uses TRBV5-1 with TRBJ2-4; 7 nucleotides agree with TRBD1. The specimen sequenced was naive CD4+ T cells sorted from blood. The subset: CD45RA+ positively selected. The CDR3: CASSSFPLQDRRPAKNIQYF. CDR3 DNA sequence: TGCGCCAGCAGCTCGTTTCCCCTTCAGGACAGGCGCCCAGCCAAAAACATTCAGTACTTC.